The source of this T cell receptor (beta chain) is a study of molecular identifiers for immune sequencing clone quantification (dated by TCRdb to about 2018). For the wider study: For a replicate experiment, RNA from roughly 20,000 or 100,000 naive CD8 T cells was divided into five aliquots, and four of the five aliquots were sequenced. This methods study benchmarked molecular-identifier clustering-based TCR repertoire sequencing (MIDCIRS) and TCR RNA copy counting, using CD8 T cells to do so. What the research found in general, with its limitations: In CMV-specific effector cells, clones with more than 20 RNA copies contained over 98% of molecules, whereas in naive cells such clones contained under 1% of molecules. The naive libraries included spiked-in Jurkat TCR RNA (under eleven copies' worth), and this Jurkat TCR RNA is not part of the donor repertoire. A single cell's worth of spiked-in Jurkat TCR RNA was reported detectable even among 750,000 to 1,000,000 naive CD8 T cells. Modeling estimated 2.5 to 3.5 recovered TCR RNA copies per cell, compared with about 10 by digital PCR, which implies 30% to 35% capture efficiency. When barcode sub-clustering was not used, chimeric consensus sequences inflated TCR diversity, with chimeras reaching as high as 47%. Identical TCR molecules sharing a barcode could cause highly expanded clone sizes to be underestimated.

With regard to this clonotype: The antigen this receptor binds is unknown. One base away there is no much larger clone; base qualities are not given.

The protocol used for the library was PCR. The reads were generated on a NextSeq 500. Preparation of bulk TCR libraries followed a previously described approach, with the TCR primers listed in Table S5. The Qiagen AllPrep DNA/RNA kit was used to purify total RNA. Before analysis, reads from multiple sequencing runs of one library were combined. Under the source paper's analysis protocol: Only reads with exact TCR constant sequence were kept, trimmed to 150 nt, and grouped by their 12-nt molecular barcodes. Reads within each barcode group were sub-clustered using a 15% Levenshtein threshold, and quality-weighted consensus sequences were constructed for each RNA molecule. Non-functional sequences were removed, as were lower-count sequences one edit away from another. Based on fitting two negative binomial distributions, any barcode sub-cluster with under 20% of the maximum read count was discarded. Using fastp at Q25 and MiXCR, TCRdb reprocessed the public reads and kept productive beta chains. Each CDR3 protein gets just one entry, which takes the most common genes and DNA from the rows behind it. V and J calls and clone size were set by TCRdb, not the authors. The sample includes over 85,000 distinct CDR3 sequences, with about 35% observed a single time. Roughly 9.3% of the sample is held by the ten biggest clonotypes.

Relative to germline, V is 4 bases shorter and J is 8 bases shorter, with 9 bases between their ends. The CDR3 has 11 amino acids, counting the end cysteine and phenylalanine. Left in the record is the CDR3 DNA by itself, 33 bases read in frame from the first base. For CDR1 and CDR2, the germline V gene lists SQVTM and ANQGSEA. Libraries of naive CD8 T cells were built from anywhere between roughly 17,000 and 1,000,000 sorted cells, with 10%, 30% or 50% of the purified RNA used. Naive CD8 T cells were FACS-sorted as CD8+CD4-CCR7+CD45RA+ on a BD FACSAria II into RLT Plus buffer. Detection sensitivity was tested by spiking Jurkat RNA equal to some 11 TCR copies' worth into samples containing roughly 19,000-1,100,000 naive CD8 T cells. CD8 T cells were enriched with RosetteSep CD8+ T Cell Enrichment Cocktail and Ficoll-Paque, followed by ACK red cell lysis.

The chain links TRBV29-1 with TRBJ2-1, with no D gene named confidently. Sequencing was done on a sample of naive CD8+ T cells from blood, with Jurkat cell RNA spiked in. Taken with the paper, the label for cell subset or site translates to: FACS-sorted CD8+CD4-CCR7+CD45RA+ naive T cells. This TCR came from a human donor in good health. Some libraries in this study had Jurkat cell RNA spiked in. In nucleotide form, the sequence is TGCAGCGTTGTGCAGTTGGATGAGCAGTTCTTC. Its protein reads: CSVVQLDEQFF.